These 26 T cell receptor beta chains were all obtained from the same sample, sequenced in a study of T-cell reconstitution after alpha-beta-depleted transplantation in children. Preparation of the TCRbeta library used unique molecular identifiers. In TCRdb, the PCR reads were re-called with MiXCR into one record per CDR3 protein. This sample has some 600,000 distinct CDR3 sequences, with under 15% found just once. The specimen was PBMCs, mostly from graft donor cells, collected 360 days after TCRalphabeta/CD19-depleted stem cell transplant. The receptors were sampled from a male patient younger than 18 who had a stem cell transplant for acute myeloid leukemia, so the T cells may come from the graft donor.

The sample holds a few counts of this clonotype. The chain employs TRBV7-2 and TRBJ2-4; D could derive from TRBD1 or TRBD2 (5 bases each). Trimming shortened V by 1 base and J by 8 bases, and 12 bases separated the two germline ends. Germline V gene sequence: CDR1 SGHTA, CDR2 FQGNSA. The CDR3 runs to 14 residues. The CDR3 sequence is CASSLELGVYIQYF. The CDR3 nucleotides read TGTGCCAGCAGCTTAGAGCTGGGGGTCTACATTCAGTACTTC.

This clonotype was seen more than once but under ten times. The gene calls are TRBV20-1 and TRBJ2-5; TRBD1 agrees at 10 bases. CDR1 and CDR2 from the germline V gene are DFQATT and SNEGSKA (reference sequence). CDR3 size: 17 residues. V lost 0 bases, J lost 4 bases, and 11 bases stayed unmatched. The CDR3 DNA reads TGCAGTGCTAGAGATCCCAGGACAGGGGGGGTACGAGAGACCCAGTACTTC. It is translated as CSARDPRTGGVRETQYF.

The V and J genes are TRBV6-1 and TRBJ2-7; tentative D call: TRBD2 (5 bases). CDR1 is MNHNS and CDR2 is SASEGT in the germline V gene. V lost 6 bases to trimming and J lost 0 bases, with 9 bases between them. This CDR3 comprises 13 residues. The CDR3 loop reads CASSTRPSYEQYF. The CDR3 nucleotides are TGTGCCAGCAGCACTAGGCCCTCCTACGAGCAGTACTTC.

This clonotype was detected only a few times. This sequence joins TRBV6-4 and TRBJ2-1, with 9 bases identical to TRBD2. Per germline, CDR1 MRHNA and CDR2 SNTAGT. Trimming at V came to 4 bases and at J to 2 bases, leaving 3 bases not matched to a gene. The CDR3 has 15 amino acids. The CDR3 sequence: CASSASGTPYNEQFF. The DNA of the CDR3 is TGTGCCAGCAGTGCTAGCGGGACCCCCTACAATGAGCAGTTCTTC.

The chain employs TRBV5-1 and TRBJ2-2; 10 nucleotides agree with TRBD2. Germline values: CDR1 SGHRS, CDR2 YFSETQ. The V gene end was trimmed by 4 bases and the J gene end by 1 base; junction bases not matched to a gene: 7. The CDR3 totals 17 residues. The CDR3 DNA reads as TGCGCCAGCAGCGCTAGCGGGAGATCTTGGAACACCGGGGAGCTGTTTTTT. Translating it yields CASSASGRSWNTGELFF.

The chain links TRBV20-1 to TRBJ1-2; 8 positions agree with TRBD1. V gave up 4 bases and J gave up 3 bases; unmatched junction bases: 1. The CDR3 has 12 residues. Germline V gene sequence: CDR1 DFQATT, CDR2 SNEGSKA (reference sequence). CDR3: CSAKQGDYGYTF. DNA of the CDR3: TGCAGTGCTAAACAGGGGGACTATGGCTACACCTTC.

This clonotype has at least ten counts. V usage is TRBV5-1 and J usage is TRBJ2-2, with no clear D. The CDR3 totals 15 residues. V was clipped by 7 bases and J by 0 bases, with 13 bases between them. Germline CDR1 and CDR2: SGHRS and YFSETQ. DNA for the CDR3: TGCGCCAGCCGCGCCATGGAGACGAACACCGGGGAGCTGTTTTTT. It specifies CASRAMETNTGELFF.

The V gene is TRBV10-3, the J gene TRBJ2-1; tentatively, D is TRBD1 (5 bases). The germline gives CDR1 ENHRY, CDR2 SYGVKD. CDR3 length: 17 residues. Deletions cut 4 bases from V and 4 bases from J, with 20 bases between. CDR3 sequence reads: CAISGGRRAPRYNEQFF. CDR3 bases: TGTGCCATCAGTGGGGGTCGCAGGGCCCCTAGGTACAATGAGCAGTTCTTC.

As for this clonotype: This may be a read error, as it is one base from a much larger clone. This chain links TRBV4-1 with TRBJ2-1; D ambiguous. The germline CDR1 and CDR2 sequences are MGHRA and YSYEKL. The CDR3 consists of 16 residues. The CDR3 coding sequence is TGCGGCAGCAGCCAAGATTTGATGATTCCCTACAATGAGCAGTTCTTC. Translation gives CGSSQDLMIPYNEQFF.

This clonotype was observed a few times. V gene TRBV10-2 combines with J gene TRBJ2-7; 7 bases are shared with TRBD2. The CDR3 extends over 16 amino acids. V was pared by 3 bases and J by 1 base, with 9 bases of the junction left unmatched. CDR1 and CDR2 from the germline V gene are WSHSY and SAAADI. CDR3 protein: CASSDPGGSRSYEQYF. CDR3 nucleotide sequence: TGCGCCAGCAGTGACCCTGGCGGGAGTAGGTCCTACGAGCAGTACTTC.

The table lists this clonotype with a few counts. The chain joins TRBV28 to TRBJ2-7; the D is unclear. The CDR3 contains 12 residues. Germline V gives CDR1 MDHEN, CDR2 SYDVKM. Trimming stripped 3 bases from V and 9 bases from J, with 12 bases between. CDR3 nucleotides: TGTGCCAGCAGTTTTGGGCTTCTGGGGCAGTACTTC. Protein product: CASSFGLLGQYF.

This clonotype was seen more than once but under ten times. The chain links TRBV24-1 to TRBJ2-3, with unresolved D. V lost 1 base, J lost 2 bases, and 21 bases lay in between. This CDR3 contains 19 residues. From germline, CDR1 is KGHDR and CDR2 SFDVKD. CDR3 nucleotides: TGTGCCACCAGTGATTTCCAGCTGCCAACCCGCGACCCCACAGATACGCAGTATTTT. Residues: CATSDFQLPTRDPTDTQYF.

This clonotype was counted many times. The chain employs TRBV2 and TRBJ2-1; TRBD2 agrees at 9 bases. The CDR3 is 17 amino acids. With 8 bases clipped from V and 3 bases from J, the junction kept 14 bases outside the gene matches. Germline V gives CDR1 SNHLY, CDR2 FYNNEI. CDR3 nucleotide sequence: TGTGCCAGCTCCACCAGAATAGGGACTAGCCTCTACAATGAGCAGTTCTTC. This translates into CASSTRIGTSLYNEQFF.

This clonotype was seen a handful of times. The chain carries TRBV9 and TRBJ2-7, with D maybe TRBD2 (6 bases). Trimming cost V 0 bases and J 2 bases, with 12 bases left between them. The length of the CDR3 is 15 residues. Germline V CDR1 and CDR2: SGDLS, YYNGEE. The chain's CDR3 is CASSVGGTTTYEQYF. CDR3 nucleotide sequence: TGTGCCAGCAGCGTAGGCGGGACGACCACCTACGAGCAGTACTTC.

This sequence joins TRBV9 and TRBJ2-7, with 8 bases lining up with TRBD2. Germline lookup yields CDR1 SGDLS and CDR2 YYNGEE. This CDR3 region has 17 residues. With V trimmed by 0 bases and J by 5 bases, 13 bases remained unmatched. CDR3 nucleotides: TGTGCCAGCAGCGTAGAGGCGGGGGGCATGTCTTGGGACGAGCAGTACTTC. This translates into CASSVEAGGMSWDEQYF.

This clonotype was counted only a few times. The J gene is TRBJ2-7, the V gene TRBV24-1; D possibly corresponds to TRBD2 (5 bases). The CDR3 is made up of 14 amino acids. The germline CDR1 and CDR2 sequences are KGHDR and SFDVKD. The V end was cut by 4 bases, the J end by 5 bases, with 14 bases between. The CDR3 region has the DNA TGTGCCACCAGTGACCCTATTTGGGGAGACGAGCAGTACTTC. Amino acid sequence: CATSDPIWGDEQYF.

V and J are TRBV5-5 and TRBJ2-7; D tentatively fits TRBD1 or TRBD2 (5 bases each). The germline V gene has CDR1 SGHKS and CDR2 YYEKEE (reference sequence). The CDR3 totals 13 residues. V lost 5 bases, J lost 8 bases, and 17 bases lay in between. The CDR3 reads CASRAGTPTKQYF. In nucleotides, the CDR3 is TGTGCCAGCAGGGCCGGGACCCCTACGAAGCAGTACTTC.

The chain uses TRBV18 and TRBJ2-2; D is undetermined. V lost 2 bases and J 2 bases, leaving 9 bases between the germline ends. The CDR3 is 15 amino acids. Germline assignment: CDR1 KGHSH and CDR2 LQKENI. The CDR3 region is CASSPYGPNTGELFF. CDR3 nucleotide sequence: TGTGCCAGCTCACCATATGGGCCAAACACCGGGGAGCTGTTTTTT.

The chain carries TRBV13 and TRBJ2-7; 12 nucleotides align to TRBD2. The CDR3 extends over 16 amino acids. In germline, CDR1 is PRHDT, CDR2 FYEKMQ (reference sequence). With 5 bases clipped from V and 7 bases from J, the junction kept 12 bases outside the gene matches. CDR3 sequence: CASSPMGLAGFGEQYF. The DNA for the CDR3 is TGTGCCAGCAGCCCTATGGGACTAGCGGGCTTTGGAGAGCAGTACTTC.

This clonotype was seen ten or more times. This chain joins TRBV4-2 and TRBJ2-2; D gene unclear. The CDR3 totals 23 residues. Germline loops: CDR1 LGHNA, CDR2 YNFKEQ. Trimming removed 4 bases at V and 0 bases at J, with 33 bases between. The CDR3 DNA reads as TGTGCCAGCAGCCCTACGAGCCTAGTTTTCCCAGCATACTTGGCTTCGAACACCGGGGAGCTGTTTTTT. Protein: CASSPTSLVFPAYLASNTGELFF.

V usage is TRBV4-3 and J usage is TRBJ2-1; 8 nucleotides match TRBD2. V trimming: 1 base; J trimming: 4 bases; junction bases outside the gene matches: 6. The germline V gene has CDR1 LGHNA and CDR2 YSLEER. The CDR3 has 16 residues. This CDR3 reads CASSQGVLAVYNEQFF. For the CDR3, the DNA is TGCGCCAGCAGCCAAGGTGTACTAGCGGTTTACAATGAGCAGTTCTTC.

The genes are TRBV15 and TRBJ2-3; D is unresolved. Germline V CDR1 and CDR2: LNHNV, YYDKDF (reference sequence). V gave up 0 bases and J gave up 3 bases, with 7 bases separating them. The CDR3 contains 14 residues. CDR3 coding DNA: TGTGCCACCAGCAGAGATATGAGGACAGATACGCAGTATTTT. Its translation is CATSRDMRTDTQYF.

The V call is TRBV20-1, the J call TRBJ1-2; tentatively, D is TRBD1 (6 bases). The CDR3 is 12 amino acids. V lost 1 base and J lost 8, with 11 bases in between. Germline CDR1 is DFQATT and CDR2 is SNEGSKA (reference sequence). CDR3 in amino acids: CSARGVQGGYTF. The DNA of the CDR3 is TGCAGTGCTAGAGGGGTTCAGGGGGGCTACACCTTC.

The gene calls are TRBV6-1 and TRBJ2-3; D is ambiguous. This CDR3 region has 14 residues. The V gene's germline CDR1 is MNHNS and CDR2 SASEGT. Trimming removed 7 bases at V and 2 bases at J, with 13 bases between. CDR3 loop: CASTRYTYTDTQYF. The CDR3 DNA follows: TGTGCCAGCACCCGCTACACCTACACAGATACGCAGTATTTT.

The V and J genes are TRBV7-2 and TRBJ1-4, with D hard to call. This CDR3 comprises 15 residues. The germline CDR1 and CDR2 sequences are SGHTA and FQGNSA. V shed 0 bases and J shed 5 bases, with 10 bases lying between them. CDR3 DNA: TGTGCCAGCAGCTTAGCTCTTGTGCTAAATGAAAAACTGTTTTTT. It yields the protein CASSLALVLNEKLFF.

This clonotype has just a few counts. The V call is TRBV2, the J call TRBJ2-3, with 10 bases matching TRBD2. The junction had 12 bases not matched to a gene; V was cut back by 2 bases and J by 4 bases. In germline, CDR1 is SNHLY, CDR2 FYNNEI. This CDR3 comprises 18 residues. The CDR3 nucleotides read TGTGCCAGCAGTGAATGGGTTCGGGATAGCGGGAGGCCAGATACGCAGTATTTT. It specifies CASSEWVRDSGRPDTQYF.